Sequencing of this T cell receptor beta chain was carried out in a study of beta chain features in type 1 diabetes (dated 2018 in TCRdb). For context, the study as a whole: Mean age, gender distribution, total cell number and subset yield were not different between patients and healthy donors. Regulatory and stem cell-like memory subsets were isolated from only 8 patients and roughly eight healthy donors, whereas naive and central memory subsets came from all 28 donors. A total of just under 110,000,000 sorted cells were examined across all samples, and RNA yield correlated strongly with the number of cells per subset. The study compared the TCRB repertoires of sorted circulating CD4+ T cell subsets in recently diagnosed type 1 diabetes patients with those in matched healthy donors.

All of the isolated RNA was reverse transcribed with the High Capacity cDNA Reverse Transcription Kit, so expressed TCRB transcripts were sequenced. Naive, central memory and regulatory T cell samples underwent deep immunoSEQ sequencing, averaging about 3.57 million total reads per sample. Sorted cells were lysed in RLT buffer and RNA was extracted with DNase-treated RNeasy Micro or Mini kits, depending on cell number. To prevent cross-contamination, every cell subset was processed on its own, while patient and healthy donor samples were processed together. TCRB sequences were amplified from cDNA with the immunoSEQ multiplex PCR, producing 87-bp fragments spanning the CDR3 region. Sequencing of the amplicons was performed on the Illumina HiSeq platform. As for how the authors treated the data: Synthetic template baselines were used to correct PCR bias computationally, reads within Hamming distance 2 were collapsed together, and singletons that could not be merged were discarded. Reads were aligned to IMGT to assign V, D and J genes, CDR3 length, and insertions or deletions at six rearrangement sites. Within each subset, clonotype counts were normalized to sorted cell number, after which true diversity and Gini coefficients were computed with the tcR R package. The overlap coefficient, calculated on TCRB nucleotide sequences, was used to measure repertoire sharing. Entries here come from immuneACCESS through TCRdb and include only in-frame sequences with V and J called. Some clones fail to appear in such tables; in the studies checked, an unresolved V gene covers under half of the shortfall, and the cause of the remainder is unknown. V and J calls and clone size come straight from that table; D and trimming were deduced from the DNA. Across this sample there are 250,000 to 400,000 clones, with 14% seen only once. More than 6.5% of the sample belongs to the ten largest clones.

Each donor gave one peripheral blood draw, averaging approximately 110 mL, which was collected into heparinised tubes. A BD FACSAria II and a panel including CD45RO, CCR7, CD25, CD127, CD95 and CD27 were used to sort naive, central memory, regulatory and stem cell-like memory CD4+ T cells. Every sorted population had a purity above 95%. Right away, PBMCs were isolated by Lymphoprep density gradient centrifugation and were stained directly, with no culture step. So that batch effects would be minimized, each experiment stained and sorted samples in pairs, pairing one healthy donor with one patient. This clone was seen a handful of times. There is no known antigen for this receptor. Base-call qualities are not available, and no considerably larger clone is one nucleotide away. The research as a whole found: HLA sub-analyses involved small numbers of individuals, so any influence of HLA type on TCRB rearrangement remained unresolved. Patients with type 1 diabetes made fewer insertions and deleted more nucleotides at VDJ recombination sites, implying thymic rearrangement abnormalities. PCR may preferentially amplify shorter templates, but because patient and control samples were amplified and corrected together, any resulting skew would affect both groups equally. Because cDNA was sequenced instead of genomic DNA, highly expressing activated cells could be over-represented, though the groups showed no difference in activation or CD3 levels. Naive, central memory and regulatory TCRB repertoires appeared to be more alike among patients than among healthy donors. In all four CD4+ subsets, TCRB CDR3 length was moderately but significantly shorter in type 1 diabetes patients.

The germline V gene encodes CDR1 MNHEY and CDR2 SVGAGI. V is reduced by 7 bases and J by 5 bases, leaving a spacing of 8 bases between them. The CDR3 runs 11 residues from the cysteine to the phenylalanine. Here the CDR3 DNA is all that survives: 33 bases in frame from base 1. Sequencing was carried out using central memory CD4+ T cells from blood. The chain couples TRBV6-5 to TRBJ1-1; the D gene cannot be named for sure. The sequence came from a man aged 25-45 years in good health. The nucleotide sequence is TGTGCCAGCAAGGGTCTGACTGAAGCTTTCTTT. Its translation reads: CASKGLTEAFF.